This entry lists 14 T cell receptor beta chains sequenced from one sample in a study of CD8 T cells in ankylosing spondylitis. One entry per CDR3 protein, called by TCRdb with MiXCR from the 5' RACE reads. The repertoire holds about 31,000 distinct CDR3 sequences, 7.2% seen once, with roughly 10% in the top ten. Sequenced material: blood, either unsorted or a sorted T cell fraction (not recorded which). These receptors came from a male donor with ankylosing spondylitis or in good health (not recorded which).

The chain joins TRBV7-2 to TRBJ2-2; D ambiguous. Trimming removed 5 bases from V and 0 bases from J, with 7 bases in between. The CDR3 is 14 residues long. In germline, CDR1 is SGHTA, CDR2 FQGNSA. The CDR3 region is CASSPLPNTGELFF. CDR3 nucleotide sequence: TGTGCCAGCAGCCCTCTCCCGAACACCGGGGAGCTGTTTTTT.

This clonotype showed up many times. The chain couples TRBV20-1 to TRBJ1-6, with D perhaps TRBD1 (6 bases). The germline CDR1 and CDR2 sequences are DFQATT and SNEGSKA (reference sequence). This CDR3 is built from 15 residues. The ends were cut back, 7 bases at V and 0 bases at J, with 13 bases in the middle. CDR3 protein: CSVLQGSSYNSPLHF. The DNA for the CDR3 is TGCAGTGTTTTACAGGGAAGCTCCTATAATTCACCCCTCCACTTT.

This clonotype was observed at least ten times. The genes are TRBV11-2 and TRBJ2-2; D is uncertain. Germline-derived CDR1 and CDR2 are SGHAT and FQNNGV. V was shortened by 0 bases and J by 8 bases, with 10 bases between the two germline ends. This CDR3 contains 14 residues. The CDR3 nucleotides read TGTGCCAGCAGCTTAGATGGACGGGCAGGGGAGCTGTTTTTT. Residues: CASSLDGRAGELFF.

The sample holds many counts of this clonotype. V is TRBV10-3 and J is TRBJ2-5; D perhaps matches TRBD2 (7 bases). This CDR3 region has 15 residues. V lost 2 bases to trimming and J lost 3 bases, with 13 bases between them. Germline V gives CDR1 ENHRY, CDR2 SYGVKD. This CDR3 is CAISEGGANEETQYF. CDR3 bases: TGTGCCATCAGTGAGGGGGGGGCCAACGAAGAGACCCAGTACTTC.

This clonotype has at least ten counts. The V and J genes are TRBV7-2 and TRBJ2-5; a weak D match, TRBD2 (7 bases). The CDR3 length is 16 residues. Trimming took 5 bases from V and 5 from J, leaving 21 bases between them. Germline CDR1 and CDR2: SGHTA and FQGNSA. CDR3 in amino acids: CASSPLVGGGAETQYF. The CDR3, as DNA: TGTGCCAGCAGCCCTCTTGTGGGAGGGGGAGCGGAGACCCAGTACTTC.

As concerns this clonotype: A much larger clone is a single base away; this may be a read error. The genes are TRBV7-2 and TRBJ2-1; TRBD2 aligns across 10 bases. The CDR3 consists of 17 residues. Germline V CDR1 and CDR2: SGHTA, FQGNSA. Germline trimming cut 5 bases from V and 9 bases from J; bases unmatched to any gene: 16. The CDR3 loop reads CASSISSGASGSTEQFF. Written as DNA, the CDR3 is TGTGCCAGCAGCATCTCCTCCGGGGCTAGCGGGAGCACTGAGCAGTTCTTC.

This sequence joins TRBV10-3 and TRBJ2-5, with TRBD2 as a possible D gene (5 bases). Trimming took 1 base from V and 5 from J, leaving 11 bases between them. This CDR3 spans 14 amino acids. CDR1 is ENHRY and CDR2 is SYGVKD in the germline V gene. CDR3 sequence (DNA): TGTGCCATCAGTGAGTTTGACGGCGGGGAGACCCAGTACTTC. Protein: CAISEFDGGETQYF.

This clonotype was counted at least ten times. The genes are TRBV6-5 and TRBJ1-1; maybe TRBD1 (5 bases). The ends were cut back, 0 bases at V and 5 bases at J, with 10 bases in the middle. Germline CDR1 is MNHEY and CDR2 is SVGAGI. The CDR3 runs to 14 residues. Here the CDR3 reads CASSYSGGRTEAFF. Written as DNA, the CDR3 is TGTGCCAGCAGTTACTCGGGGGGTCGGACTGAAGCTTTCTTT.

There are many counts of this clonotype. The chain uses TRBV24-1 and TRBJ2-5, with 14 positions matching TRBD2. V shed 9 bases and J 11 bases; nucleotides not matched to a gene: 7. Germline lookup yields CDR1 KGHDR and CDR2 SFDVKD. The CDR3 contains 13 residues. The CDR3 bases are TGTGCCACCGCTGGGACTAGCGGGGGTCGGCAGTACTTC. Its protein product is CATAGTSGGRQYF.

Within the sample, this clonotype is medium-sized. This chain uses TRBV18 with TRBJ1-1; TRBD1 matches 9 bases. The V gene end was trimmed by 3 bases and the J gene end by 5 bases; junction bases not matched to a gene: 10. The CDR3 sequence is 16 residues long. Germline CDR1 reads KGHSH; CDR2 reads LQKENI. The CDR3 region is CASSPVATGGRTEAFF. The CDR3 DNA reads TGTGCCAGCTCACCGGTTGCAACAGGGGGCAGGACTGAAGCTTTCTTT.

This clonotype counts as medium-sized. This sequence joins TRBV27 and TRBJ2-7; the match to TRBD1 covers 7 bases. CDR1 is MNHEY and CDR2 is SMNVEV in the germline V gene (reference sequence). CDR3 length: 14 residues. Trimming removed 6 bases from V and 0 bases from J; junction bases left unmatched: 5. The chain's CDR3 is CASRGQPDSYEQYF. Here the CDR3 DNA reads TGTGCCAGCAGGGGACAGCCGGACTCCTACGAGCAGTACTTC.

This clonotype was seen at least ten times. The germline gene is not matched at one end of the junction; a read error may be the cause. The chain links TRBV20-1 to TRBJ2-1, with 13 positions matching TRBD2. The CDR3 runs 16 residues. CDR1 is DFQATT, CDR2 SNEGSKA, per germline (reference sequence). The CDR3 loop is CCARGTSGTSFDEQFF. CDR3 bases: TGCTGTGCGAGAGGGACTAGCGGGACGAGCTTCGATGAGCAGTTCTTC.

This clonotype was recorded many times. The chain has TRBV10-3 and TRBJ2-6; TRBD2 agrees at 7 bases. The germline V gene has CDR1 ENHRY and CDR2 SYGVKD. This CDR3 is 18 amino acids long. V trimming: 2 bases; J trimming: 0 bases; junction bases outside the gene matches: 7. The CDR3 region is CAISEDGGGPSGANVLTF. CDR3 bases: TGTGCCATCAGTGAGGATGGCGGGGGACCCTCTGGGGCCAACGTCCTGACTTTC.

This clonotype was detected ten times or more. The chain employs TRBV20-1 and TRBJ2-1; TRBD2 agrees at 7 bases. Trimming took 2 bases from V and 7 from J; bases not matched to a gene: 5. The CDR3 is 13 amino acids. Germline loops: CDR1 DFQATT, CDR2 SNEGSKA (reference sequence). The CDR3 coding sequence is TGCAGTGCTAGACTAGCGGTCGGGAATGAGCAGTTCTTC. This encodes CSARLAVGNEQFF.